The 11 T cell receptor beta chains reported below all come from one sample, sequenced in a study of cytomegalovirus exposure and HLA in healthy donors. Use of 60 Vbeta and 13 Jbeta primers characterized the PCR. Some clones are missing from TCRdb's copy, which holds only in-frame ones; the method was immunoSEQ multiplex PCR. The sample includes around 260,000 clones, over 70% of them seen just once. Sequenced sample: PBMCs. These receptors were taken from a girl aged 2-10 years in good health and CMV-seronegative.

The rearrangement joins TRBV18 to TRBJ1-5; 9 bases agree with TRBD1. Trimming took 3 bases from V and 11 from J; bases not matched to a gene: 17. CDR3 length: 17 residues. Germline assignment: CDR1 KGHSH and CDR2 LQKENI. DNA of the CDR3: TGTGCCAGCTCACCTTTTCAGGACAGGGGTGGGCAATCAGCCCAGCATTTT. Translation: CASSPFQDRGGQSAQHF. Based on the CDR3 plus reference TRBV18 and TRBJ1-5, the full variable domain is NAGVMQNPRHLVRRRGQEARLRCSPMKGHSHVYWYRQLPEEGLKFMVYLQKENIIDESGMPKERFSAEFPKEGPSILRIQQVVRGDSAAYFCASSPFQDRGGQSAQHFGDGTRLSIL.

The chain uses TRBV5-1 and TRBJ2-7; TRBD1 matches 8 bases. This CDR3 has 15 amino acids. Trimming at V came to 4 bases and at J to 0 bases, leaving 6 bases not matched to a gene. CDR1 and CDR2 (germline): SGHRS, YFSETQ. CDR3 region: CASSPRQGSSYEQYF. For the CDR3, the DNA is TGCGCCAGCAGCCCAAGACAGGGGAGCTCCTACGAGCAGTACTTC.

The rearrangement uses TRBV5-6 and TRBJ2-7; 7 bases are a match to TRBD2. The junction had 13 bases not matched to a gene; V was cut back by 7 bases and J by 3 bases. This CDR3 comprises 15 residues. Germline CDR1 and CDR2: SGHDT and YYEEEE. CDR3 in DNA: TGTGCCAGCGGGCGGGGGTGGAGCGGGGTCTACGAGCAGTACTTC. This translates into CASGRGWSGVYEQYF. The full variable domain, in which reference TRBV5-6 and TRBJ2-7 provide the parts outside the CDR3, is DAGVTQSPTHLIKTRGQQVTLRCSPKSGHDTVSWYQQALGQGPQFIFQYYEEEERQRGNFPDRFSGHQFPNYSSELNVNALLLGDSALYLCASGRGWSGVYEQYFGPGTRLTVT.

The sample holds one count of this clone. The chain joins TRBV6-5 to TRBJ2-1; 8 nucleotides match TRBD2. Per the germline V gene, CDR1 is MNHEY and CDR2 is SVGAGI. The CDR3 is 16 amino acids. V lost 0 bases to trimming and J lost 4 bases; unmatched junction nucleotides: 5. The CDR3 DNA reads as TGTGCCAGCAGTTACTCCCCAGCGGGGGCGTACAATGAGCAGTTCTTC. Translating gives CASSYSPAGAYNEQFF.

A word on this clone: A junction end diverges from the germline sequence, so it may reflect a read error. V gene TRBV7-9 combines with J gene TRBJ2-1, with 7 bases fitting TRBD2. The CDR3 is made up of 17 amino acids. In germline, CDR1 is SEHNR, CDR2 FQNEAQ (reference sequence). Here the CDR3 reads CSSSFPERDPSYNEQFF. The CDR3 DNA reads as TGTTCCAGCAGCTTTCCTGAGCGGGACCCCTCCTACAATGAGCAGTTCTTC.

This clone was seen more than once but under ten times. This chain uses TRBV6-5 with TRBJ2-1; TRBD1 matches at 11 bases. Looked up from germline, CDR1 is MNHEY and CDR2 is SVGAGI. There are 14 residues in the CDR3. The V gene end was trimmed by 9 bases and the J gene end by 8 bases; junction bases not matched to a gene: 9. The CDR3 reads CASRGQGGRDEQFF. DNA for the CDR3: TGTGCCAGTAGGGGACAGGGGGGAAGGGATGAGCAGTTCTTC.

This rearrangement joins TRBV6-5 to TRBJ1-5; 9 nucleotides align to TRBD1. This CDR3 comprises 13 residues. V shed 9 bases, J shed 6 bases, and the junction held 6 bases outside the gene matches. The V gene's germline CDR1 is MNHEY and CDR2 SVGAGI. The CDR3 loop is CASQQGASQPQHF. DNA of the CDR3: TGTGCCAGTCAACAGGGGGCAAGTCAGCCCCAGCATTTT.

V and J are TRBV12-5 and TRBJ2-4; 13 nucleotides line up with TRBD2. CDR1 and CDR2 from the germline V gene are LGHNT and FRNRAP. There are 18 residues in the CDR3. V shed 5 bases, J shed 0 bases, and the junction held 7 bases outside the gene matches. The CDR3 nucleotides are TGTGCTAGTGGTAGACTAGCGGGAGGTCTTACAGCCAAAAACATTCAGTACTTC. Amino acid sequence: CASGRLAGGLTAKNIQYF.

Worth noting for this clone: Other DNA sequences of this sample code for an identical CDR3. This chain links TRBV20-1 with TRBJ2-5; 9 bases are shared with TRBD2. CDR3 length equals 11 residues. In germline, CDR1 is DFQATT, CDR2 SNEGSKA (reference sequence). The CDR3 nucleotides are TGCAGCGCGGGGGGGCAAGAGACCCAGTACTTC. Amino acids: CSAGGQETQYF.

DNA of the CDR3: TGTGCCAGCAGTTCCGGGACAAGGAACACCGGGGAGCTGTTTTTT. This sequence encodes CASSSGTRNTGELFF. V usage is TRBV5-4 and J usage is TRBJ2-2; D may be TRBD1 (6 bases). The CDR3 is 15 residues long. Germline V gene sequence: CDR1 SGHNT, CDR2 YYREEE (reference sequence). Trimming removed 5 bases at V and 1 base at J, with 12 bases between.

In its sample, this clone was seen a few times. This chain joins TRBV7-9 and TRBJ2-5; 7 bases line up with TRBD1. The CDR3 totals 15 residues. The J segment lost 2 bases and the V segment lost 1 base, leaving 4 bases of the junction unmatched. Germline V gives CDR1 SEHNR, CDR2 FQNEAQ (reference sequence). The CDR3, as DNA: TGTGCCAGCAGCTTAGTTCCCAGGGGGCAAGAGACCCAGTACTTC. Its translation is CASSLVPRGQETQYF.